Following are 28 T cell receptor beta chains from one sample sequenced in a study of tumor-infiltrating lymphocytes in primary liver carcinoma. Researchers generated TCR beta cDNA from approximately 450 ng of total RNA, relying on a constant-region primer. Slightly modified ARM-PCR, run as three nested multiplex PCR rounds, produced the TCR beta libraries. Researchers ran the first two PCR rounds for roughly 10 cycles each with TRBV1-TRBV30 forward primers and a C-beta reverse primer. Using its own MiXCR run on the multiplex PCR reads, TCRdb lists one record per CDR3 protein. The sample holds about 54,000 distinct CDR3 sequences, 60% to 75% seen once. Co-extracting RNA and DNA was done with 20-30 mg of unsorted bulk tissue as input. The sequencing input was liver tumor tissue from sampling region 2. This sample's subset: tumor region T2, inferior pole. Receptor source: a man in his forties with primary liver carcinoma and hepatitis B virus infection.

As for this clonotype: The junction departs from the called germline gene at one end, perhaps through a read error. The gene calls are TRBV6-1 and TRBJ2-1; 8 nucleotides align to TRBD2. Germline V lookup: CDR1 MNHNS, CDR2 SASEGT. The CDR3 is 16 amino acids. CDR3 sequence reads: CTSSALSTGGGDEQFF. The CDR3 DNA is TGTACCAGCAGTGCCCTCTCCACCGGGGGGGGTGATGAGCAGTTCTTC.

This clonotype was seen ten or more times. This may stem from a read error, because a much larger clone lies one nucleotide away. The rearrangement uses TRBV6-6 and TRBJ2-1; D might be TRBD1 or TRBD2, each matching 5 bases. The CDR3 consists of 15 residues. Germline V gene data show CDR1 as MNHNY and CDR2 as SVGAGI (reference sequence). Trimming cost V 10 bases and J 3 bases, with 19 bases left between them. Written as DNA, the CDR3 is TGTGCCACCACCCTCCCCCGGGGCAACTACAATGAGCAGTTCTTC. Its protein product is CATTLPRGNYNEQFF.

The chain employs TRBV4-1 and TRBJ2-4; 8 nucleotides line up with TRBD2. This CDR3 contains 18 residues. Germline V gene data show CDR1 as MGHRA and CDR2 as YSYEKL. The J segment lost 1 base and the V segment lost 10 bases, leaving 18 bases of the junction unmatched. As DNA, the CDR3 is TGCGCCAATAGCCAAATTCCCGGGACTAGTGCCGCCAAAAACATTCAGTACTTC. Amino acids: CANSQIPGTSAAKNIQYF.

This clonotype appeared many times. This rearrangement joins TRBV28 to TRBJ2-1; 11 positions agree with TRBD2. CDR3 length equals 16 residues. The germline V gene has CDR1 MDHEN and CDR2 SYDVKM. After removal of 5 bases from V and 3 bases from J, the junction contained 6 bases not matched to a gene. The CDR3 region has the DNA TGTGCCAGCAGTACACCCGGGACTAGCGGCTACAATGAGCAGTTCTTC. Amino acid sequence: CASSTPGTSGYNEQFF.

Comments on this clonotype: This could be a read error, since a much larger clone is one nucleotide away. The rearrangement links TRBV4-1 to TRBJ2-3; 13 positions agree with TRBD2. Trimming removed 3 bases from V and 3 bases from J; junction bases left unmatched: 9. The germline CDR1 and CDR2 sequences are MGHRA and YSYEKL. The length of the CDR3 is 18 residues. The CDR3 loop reads CASSQKSPGLAGTDTQYF. CDR3 coding DNA: TGCGCCAGCAGCCAGAAGTCTCCGGGACTAGCGGGAACAGATACGCAGTATTTT.

As regards this clonotype: A read error may account for a junction end that differs from germline. The chain carries TRBV4-1 and TRBJ1-5; D might be TRBD1 (5 bases). The CDR3 contains 16 residues. Germline CDR1 and CDR2: MGHRA and YSYEKL. The CDR3 DNA follows: TGCACCAGCAGCCAGGGCCCGGACAAGGCCAATCAGCCCCAGCATTTT. Its translation is CTSSQGPDKANQPQHF.

Concerning this clonotype itself: The junction departs from the called germline gene at one end, perhaps through a read error. V gene TRBV12-3 or TRBV12-4 combines with J gene TRBJ2-1, with D perhaps TRBD1 (6 bases). The CDR3 is made up of 14 amino acids. The CDR3 nucleotides are TGTGCCAACGGCCGCCAGGAAGGGGACAATGAGCACTTCTTC. Translated, it gives CANGRQEGDNEHFF.

The rearrangement links TRBV11-3 to TRBJ2-1; D is undetermined. V shed 4 bases and J shed 7 bases, with 14 bases lying between them. The CDR3 consists of 14 residues. CDR1 and CDR2 (germline): SGHNT, YENEEA. CDR3 in DNA: TGTGCCAGCAGCTCCCCCGGGCCAATAAATGAGCAGTTCTTC. Its translation: CASSSPGPINEQFF.

A remark on this clonotype: Given the absence of the conserved phenylalanine or tryptophan at the CDR3 end, a read error is likely. This chain connects TRBV4-2 to TRBJ2-7; 8 bases line up with TRBD1. Germline-derived CDR1 and CDR2 are LGHNA and YNFKEQ. The CDR3 has 15 residues. Here the CDR3 reads CASSQGDRGVYGQYL. The CDR3 DNA is TGTGCCAGTAGCCAAGGTGACAGGGGTGTCTACGGGCAGTACTTA.

This clonotype was detected once. At one of its ends the junction is not consistent with the germline gene, which may arise from a read error. This sequence joins TRBV6-6 and TRBJ1-1, with D hard to call. CDR1 MNHNY and CDR2 SVGAGI come from the germline V gene (reference sequence). The CDR3 consists of 12 residues. The CDR3 region is CASRYGPTEAIF. As DNA, the CDR3 is TGTGCCAGCAGATACGGGCCCACCGAAGCTATCTTT.

V is TRBV7-8 and J is TRBJ2-7; D is undetermined. This CDR3 region has 14 residues. Deletions cut 1 base from V and 11 bases from J, with 18 bases between. CDR1 SGHVS and CDR2 FQNEAQ come from the germline V gene. The CDR3 bases are TGTGCCAGCAGCTTAGGGGCCGTGATCTACAAGGAGTACTTC. Protein sequence: CASSLGAVIYKEYF.

Ten or more counts support this clonotype. CDR3 sequence reads: CASSLGLAYNEQFF. As DNA, the CDR3 is TGTGCCAGCAGTTTAGGACTAGCCTACAATGAGCAGTTCTTC. The rearrangement joins TRBV12-3 or TRBV12-4 to TRBJ2-1; perhaps TRBD2 as D (6 bases). CDR3 length equals 14 residues. V lost 1 base to trimming and J lost 2 bases, with 6 bases between them.

On this clonotype itself: A junction boundary mismatches the germline segment, possibly from a read error. J is TRBJ1-3 and V is TRBV4-1; D possibly corresponds to TRBD1 (6 bases). Per germline, CDR1 MGHRA and CDR2 YSYEKL. The CDR3 length is 15 residues. CDR3 region: CANSQAWTAGDTIYF. In nucleotides, the CDR3 is TGCGCCAACAGCCAAGCGTGGACAGCCGGAGACACCATATATTTT.

Concerning this clonotype itself: This may be a read error: a much more frequent sequence differs by one nucleotide. The chain carries TRBV28 and TRBJ2-7; D possibly corresponds to TRBD2 (5 bases). The V gene's germline CDR1 is MDHEN and CDR2 SYDVKM. This CDR3 comprises 15 residues. In DNA form, the CDR3 reads TGTGCCAGCAGTCCCGACTTTGCAAGGAGGTACGGGCAGTACTTC. It translates to CASSPDFARRYGQYF.

The gene calls are TRBV7-8 and TRBJ2-2; D uncertain. Germline V gene data show CDR1 as SGHVS and CDR2 as FQNEAQ. V dropped 1 base and J dropped 6 bases, with 15 bases sitting between them. This CDR3 region has 16 residues. This chain's CDR3 is CASSLEGAELAGELFF. CDR3 DNA: TGTGCCAGCAGCTTAGAGGGTGCAGAACTCGCCGGGGAGCTGTTTTTT.

As regards this clonotype: The germline gene is not matched at one end of the junction; a read error may be the cause. The chain couples TRBV5-1 to TRBJ1-1; D call uncertain. CDR1 SGHRS and CDR2 YFSETQ come from the germline V gene. This CDR3 is built from 14 residues. CDR3 bases: TGCGCCAGCAGCTTTGGTGCAGTGAACACTGAAGCTTACTTT. Its translation: CASSFGAVNTEAYF.

A remark on this clonotype: A junction end diverges from the germline sequence, so it may reflect a read error. This chain connects TRBV7-9 to TRBJ1-1, with D perhaps TRBD1 (6 bases). This CDR3 contains 15 residues. From germline, CDR1 is SEHNR and CDR2 FQNEAQ (reference sequence). The CDR3: CDSRPQGLMNTEAFF. CDR3 nucleotide sequence: TGTGACAGCAGACCTCAGGGGCTAATGAACACTGAAGCTTTCTTT. Complete variable domain (other parts from reference TRBV7-9 and TRBJ1-1): DTGVSQNPRHKITKRGQNVTFRCDPISEHNRLYWYRQTLGQGPEFLTYFQNEAQLEKSRLLSDRFSAERPKGSFSTLEIQRTEQGDSAMYLCDSRPQGLMNTEAFFGQGTRLTVV.

This clonotype was recorded a few times. One end of the junction varies from germline; a read error may be responsible. The V and J genes are TRBV11-2 and TRBJ2-1, with 8 positions matching TRBD2. In germline, CDR1 is SGHAT, CDR2 FQNNGV. The CDR3 spans 14 residues. The CDR3 region is CASSQTSVYNVQSF. The CDR3, as DNA: TGTGCCAGCAGCCAGACTAGCGTGTACAATGTGCAGTCCTTC.

The sample holds many counts of this clonotype. This CDR3 reads CASRQSAEDTEAFF. In nucleotides, the CDR3 is TGTGCCAGCAGGCAGTCGGCGGAGGACACTGAAGCTTTCTTT. This chain connects TRBV7-3 to TRBJ1-1; D ambiguous. The CDR3 length is 14 residues. V gave up 6 bases and J gave up 3 bases, with 14 bases separating them. Germline CDR1 SGHTA, CDR2 FQGTGA.

On this clonotype: The junction departs from germline at one end; a sequencing error may be responsible. J is TRBJ2-1 and V is TRBV11-2; 15 bases agree with TRBD2. The CDR3 length is 18 residues. Looked up from germline, CDR1 is SGHAT and CDR2 is FQNNGV. CDR3 coding DNA: TGTGCTAGCAGCTTAGGGACTAGCGGGGGGAGGTCCTACAATGAACAGTTCTTC. It specifies CASSLGTSGGRSYNEQFF.

The V call is TRBV7-8, the J call TRBJ2-1, with 7 bases fitting TRBD1. Germline values: CDR1 SGHVS, CDR2 FQNEAQ. V shed 7 bases and J 12 bases; nucleotides not matched to a gene: 12. This CDR3 is built from 13 residues. The CDR3 loop reads CASTIPGQNGQFF. Written as DNA, the CDR3 is TGTGCCAGCACCATACCGGGACAGAACGGGCAGTTCTTC.

About this clonotype itself: The junction differs from germline at one of its ends, possibly a read error. V and J are TRBV11-2 and TRBJ2-7, with 8 bases lining up with TRBD2. The germline V gene encodes CDR1 SGHAT and CDR2 FQNNGV. This CDR3 has 15 amino acids. CDR3 in amino acids: CASSQYSAGGYERYF. CDR3 DNA sequence: TGTGCCAGCAGCCAATATTCGGCGGGGGGCTACGAGCGGTACTTC. Together with reference TRBV11-2 and TRBJ2-7, the CDR3 gives the full variable domain: EAGVAQSPRYKIIEKRQSVAFWCNPISGHATLYWYQQILGQGPKLLIQFQNNGVVDDSQLPKDRFSAERLKGVDSTLKIQPAKLEDSAVYLCASSQYSAGGYERYFGPGTRLTVT.

This clonotype was seen just once. A much more abundant neighbour one base away suggests this may be a read error. The rearrangement uses TRBV7-9 and TRBJ1-1, with TRBD1 as a possible D gene (6 bases). Looked up from germline, CDR1 is SEHNR and CDR2 is FQNEAQ (reference sequence). V lost 0 bases and J 8 bases, leaving 13 bases between the germline ends. This CDR3 is 14 amino acids long. The DNA of the CDR3 is TGTGCCAGCAGCTTAGCGGAGGGACATCCCGAAGCTTTCTTT. Its translation: CASSLAEGHPEAFF. The full variable domain, its missing parts supplied by reference TRBV7-9 and TRBJ1-1, is DTGVSQNPRHKITKRGQNVTFRCDPISEHNRLYWYRQTLGQGPEFLTYFQNEAQLEKSRLLSDRFSAERPKGSFSTLEIQRTEQGDSAMYLCASSLAEGHPEAFFGQGTRLTVV.

This clonotype was seen a few times. This sequence may be a read error, since a much larger clone differs from it by one base. V usage is TRBV12-3 or TRBV12-4 and J usage is TRBJ2-7, with a tentative D call TRBD1 (6 bases). The CDR3 is 14 amino acids. The DNA for the CDR3 is TGTGTCAGCAGTGATAACCGGGACAACTACGAGCAGTACTTC. It encodes CVSSDNRDNYEQYF.

This clonotype has only a few counts. A read error is likely, as this CDR3 ends without the conserved phenylalanine or tryptophan. The V gene is TRBV6-8, the J gene TRBJ2-7; 8 bases match TRBD1. The ends lost 4 bases at V and 7 bases at J; junction bases unmatched: 12. The CDR3 contains 15 residues. Germline-derived CDR1 and CDR2 are MNHGY and SAAAGT. The CDR3 DNA sequence: TGTGCCAGCAGTTGGGGACAGGTCGCTATGAGAGAGCAGTACCTC. It specifies CASSWGQVAMREQYL.

Concerning this clonotype: At one end the junction does not follow the germline gene, possibly because of a read error. The CDR3 loop is CASSQDSPGLYAKNIHYF. CDR3 nucleotides: TGCGCCAGCAGCCAAGATTCCCCAGGCCTCTACGCCAAAAACATTCACTACTTC. The rearrangement uses TRBV4-1 and TRBJ2-4; D not resolved. There are 18 residues in the CDR3. CDR1 is MGHRA and CDR2 is YSYEKL in the germline V gene.

The chain employs TRBV6-1 and TRBJ2-7, with D maybe TRBD2 (6 bases). Looked up from germline, CDR1 is MNHNS and CDR2 is SASEGT. Trimming left V 6 bases short and J 12 bases short, with 24 bases between. This CDR3 comprises 14 residues. Here the CDR3 reads CASREGRRDDELYF. CDR3 DNA: TGTGCCAGCAGGGAGGGGAGGAGAGATGATGAACTGTACTTC.

This clonotype has just a few counts. Germline is not matched at one junction end, which may reflect a read error. CDR3 sequence reads: CANSQDGGGLGNQPQHF. CDR3 nucleotides: TGTGCCAACAGCCAAGATGGGGGAGGGCTAGGAAATCAGCCCCAGCATTTT. The rearrangement joins TRBV4-2 to TRBJ1-5, with D perhaps TRBD1 (5 bases). CDR1 and CDR2 (germline): LGHNA, YNFKEQ. This CDR3 is 17 amino acids long.